The present T cell receptor beta chain was sequenced within a study of blood T cell repertoires in COVID-19. Study background: Some COVID-19 samples were acute and others convalescent; all came from the United States, Italy and Spain. Sources were T cells, B-cell-depleted T cells, or PBMCs; the material itself was cDNA or gDNA.

Under the authors' procedure: Amplification with reference gene primers provided the estimates of nucleated cell counts. The table came from immunoSEQ multiplex PCR; TCRdb's copy has only in-frame clones and leaves some out. That table furnishes V, J and clone size, whereas the DNA furnished D and trimming. The data hold around 160,000 clones, with around 91% observed a single time. Followed longitudinally, the Seattle patients had been enrolled during active infection. This CDR3 has 14 amino acids. Germline CDR1 is SQVTM and CDR2 is ANQGSEA. With 8 bases removed from V and 0 bases from J, the gap between germline ends came to 13 bases.

The TCR comes from a man aged 18 to 30 with COVID-19, enrolled during active disease. This chain connects TRBV29-1 to TRBJ2-2; D is undetermined. The sequenced material came from peripheral blood. The CDR3, as DNA: TGCAGCCGCCCCCCCACAACGAACACCGGGGAGCTGTTTTTT. This gives the protein CSRPPTTNTGELFF.